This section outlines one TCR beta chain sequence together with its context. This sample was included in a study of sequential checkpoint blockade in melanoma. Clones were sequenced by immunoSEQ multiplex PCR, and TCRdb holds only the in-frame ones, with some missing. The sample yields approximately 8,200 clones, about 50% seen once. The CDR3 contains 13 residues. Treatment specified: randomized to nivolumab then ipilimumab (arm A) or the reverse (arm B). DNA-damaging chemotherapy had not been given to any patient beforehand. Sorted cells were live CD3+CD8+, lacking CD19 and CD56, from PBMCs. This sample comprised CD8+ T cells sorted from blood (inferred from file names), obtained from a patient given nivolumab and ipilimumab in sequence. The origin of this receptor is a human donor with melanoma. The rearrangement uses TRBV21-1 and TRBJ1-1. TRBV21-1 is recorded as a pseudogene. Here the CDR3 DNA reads TGTGCCAGCAGCAAAGAGTCGGGCACTGAAGCTTTCTTT. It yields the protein CASSKESGTEAFF.